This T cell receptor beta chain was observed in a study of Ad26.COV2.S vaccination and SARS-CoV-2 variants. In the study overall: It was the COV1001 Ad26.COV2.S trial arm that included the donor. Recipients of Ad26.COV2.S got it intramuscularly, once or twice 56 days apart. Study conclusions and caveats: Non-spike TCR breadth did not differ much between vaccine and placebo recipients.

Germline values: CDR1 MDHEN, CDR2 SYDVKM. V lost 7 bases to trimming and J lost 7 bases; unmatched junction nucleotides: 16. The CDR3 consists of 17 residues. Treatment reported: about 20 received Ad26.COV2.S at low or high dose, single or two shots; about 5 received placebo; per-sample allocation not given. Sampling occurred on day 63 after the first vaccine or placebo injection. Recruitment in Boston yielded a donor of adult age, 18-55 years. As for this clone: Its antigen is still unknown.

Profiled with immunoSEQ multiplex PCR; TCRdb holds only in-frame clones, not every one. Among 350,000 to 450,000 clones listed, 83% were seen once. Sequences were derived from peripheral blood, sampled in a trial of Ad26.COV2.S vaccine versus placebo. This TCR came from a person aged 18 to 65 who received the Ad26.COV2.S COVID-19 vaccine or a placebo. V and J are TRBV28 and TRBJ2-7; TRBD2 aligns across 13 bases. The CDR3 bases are TGTGCCAGCACCCAGGGACTAGCGGGAAGGGGGCTTACTGAGCAGTACTTC. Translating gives CASTQGLAGRGLTEQYF. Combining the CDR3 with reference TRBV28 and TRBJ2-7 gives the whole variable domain DVKVTQSSRYLVKRTGEKVFLECVQDMDHENMFWYRQDPGLGLRLIYFSYDVKMKEKGDIPEGYSVSREKKERFSLILESASTNQTSMYLCASTQGLAGRGLTEQYFGPGTRLTVT.